This paragraph covers one T cell receptor beta chain sequence. Its antigen is unidentified. The entry originates in a study of T cell repertoires in cytomegalovirus infection. Study context: The authors relied on CMV epitopes, both recently identified HLA-C-restricted and well-studied HLA-B-restricted. General study points: Clonotypes of TCR beta that were HLA-C-restricted and CMV-specific dominated the ex vivo response.

This CDR3 is built from 13 residues. V was pared by 5 bases and J by 6 bases, with 6 bases of the junction left unmatched. TCRdb processed the reads anew with MiXCR; each CDR3 protein has one entry. The profile covers 400,000 to 600,000 distinct CDR3 sequences, with under 45% appearing a single time and 35% to 50% taken by the ten largest. Sequenced here: cultured PBMCs, sampled from culture after CMV antigen stimulation. The V and J genes are TRBV12-3 or TRBV12-4 and TRBJ2-7, with TRBD1 matching 8 bases. The clonotype was recovered from a human donor in good health (CMV status not recorded). Some clones in this sample may be carry-over from other donors' samples. The CDR3: CASSPDTGGEQYF. The CDR3 DNA follows: TGTGCCAGCAGTCCAGATACAGGGGGCGAGCAGTACTTC.